This T cell receptor (beta chain) is from a study of neurological immune-mediated disorders. Study outcomes and limitations: The greatest TCR clonal expansion occurred in HTLV-1-associated myelopathy and the least in multiple sclerosis, which fell below healthy controls.

This clonotype was found many times. The target antigen is unknown. One entry per CDR3 protein results from TCRdb running MiXCR on the 5' RACE reads. The data contain tens of thousands of distinct CDR3 sequences, approximately 10% of them singletons. The unsorted libraries were made from 2 million PBMCs kept at -80 C. This CDR3 has 13 residues. The germline CDR1 and CDR2 sequences are DFQATT and SNEGSKA (reference sequence). Trimming cost V 3 bases and J 5 bases, with 11 bases left between them. The source material was PBMCs. The sequence came from a woman aged 40-49 years with HTLV-1-associated myelopathy (HAM/TSP). This chain connects TRBV20-1 to TRBJ2-1; D is perhaps TRBD1 (6 bases). CDR3 residues: CSASWGPHNEQFF. Here the CDR3 DNA reads TGCAGTGCTAGTTGGGGGCCCCACAATGAGCAGTTCTTC.